Listed below are T cell receptor beta chains from one sample, sequenced in a study of blood T cell repertoires in COVID-19. Assay used: immunoSEQ multiplex PCR; TCRdb lists only in-frame clones, some missing. The profile shows under 150,000 clones, roughly 80% of them singletons. The sequencing input was PBMCs or T cells enriched from blood (not recorded which). The source is a young man who had recovered from COVID-19. Both conserved end residues are part of each CDR3. Each record gives: J gene, V gene, clone size, D gene, CDR3 protein, CDR3 DNA. The D gene is left open where the match is weak. A clone size is listed for some rows: how often the clone was seen (once, few, many), or a class if it is expanded.

>TRBJ2-3|TRBV4-1|NA|NA
CASSLRGTDTQYF
TGCGCCAGCAGCCTCAGGGGCACGGATACGCAGTATTTT
>TRBJ2-3|TRBV6-5|NA|TRBD2
CASGGLTDTQYF
TGCGCGAGCGGGGGCCTGACAGATACGCAGTATTTT
>TRBJ1-1|TRBV6-5|NA|NA
CASGQGDTEAFF
TGTGCCAGCGGGCAGGGCGACACTGAAGCTTTCTTT
>TRBJ1-2|TRBV9|once|NA
CASSREGGPGYGYTF
TGTGCCAGCAGCCGGGAGGGGGGACCTGGGTATGGCTACACCTTC
>TRBJ1-4|TRBV7-9|NA|NA
CASSFGGGGVEKLFF
TGTGCCAGCAGCTTTGGAGGAGGGGGGGTTGAAAAACTGTTTTTT
>TRBJ2-1|TRBV4-1|once|TRBD2
CASSQDSPGLAGDNEQFF
TGCGCCAGCAGCCAAGATTCCCCGGGACTAGCGGGAGACAATGAGCAGTTCTTC
>TRBJ1-1|TRBV30|NA|NA
CAWSAQDEAFF
TGTGCCTGGAGTGCGCAGGATGAAGCTTTCTTT
>TRBJ1-2|TRBV11-2|NA|TRBD1
CASSSWTGRLGGYTF
TGTGCCAGCAGCTCCTGGACAGGGAGGTTGGGGGGCTACACCTTC
>TRBJ2-1|TRBV4-1|few|TRBD2
CASSPHVGTSGRAGVNEQFF
TGCGCCAGCAGCCCGCATGTCGGGACTAGCGGGAGGGCAGGGGTTAATGAGCAGTTCTTC
>TRBJ1-1|TRBV12-3/TRBV12-4|NA|NA
CASRSSTEAFF
TGTGCCAGCAGGTCGAGCACTGAAGCTTTCTTT
>TRBJ1-4|TRBV2|NA|NA
CASSVRSGMEKLFF
TGTGCCAGCAGTGTGAGGTCAGGGATGGAAAAACTGTTTTTT
>TRBJ2-1|TRBV7-2|few|TRBD2
CASSLAGGRASEQFF
TGTGCCAGCAGCTTAGCTGGCGGGAGGGCGAGTGAGCAGTTCTTC
>TRBJ2-2|TRBV5-1|NA|NA
CASSLSPDSTNTGELFF
TGCGCCAGCAGCTTGAGCCCGGACAGCACGAACACCGGGGAGCTGTTTTTT
>TRBJ2-5|TRBV12-5|NA|TRBD1
CASAPTGGFETQYF
TGTGCTAGTGCCCCGACAGGGGGCTTTGAGACCCAGTACTTC
>TRBJ2-7|TRBV7-9|NA|NA
CASSQASYEQYF
TGTGCCAGCAGCCAGGCGTCCTACGAGCAGTACTTC
>TRBJ2-3|TRBV27|NA|TRBD1
CASSKDRAKGTDTQYF
TGTGCCAGCAGCAAAGACAGGGCCAAGGGCACAGATACGCAGTATTTT
>TRBJ1-2|TRBV19|NA|NA
CASTPGGTANGYTF
TGTGCCAGTACCCCCGGCGGTACGGCTAATGGCTACACCTTC